The clone carrying this TCR beta chain was seen a few times. This specimen belongs to a study of T-cell memory formation after mild COVID-19. TCRdb reprocessed the 5' RACE reads with MiXCR, giving one entry per CDR3 protein. The data hold about 340,000 distinct CDR3 sequences, with more than 15% observed a single time. The V gene's germline CDR1 is SGHRS and CDR2 YFSETQ. The V end lost 1 base, the J end lost 2 bases, and 11 bases lay between the germline ends. CDR3 length: 15 amino acids. Sequenced sample: PBMCs or a T cell subset sorted from them (not recorded which). This receptor was identified in a man between 18 and 29 years old who had mild COVID-19 (a few samples of this study predate the infection). Cell type and time point are not known. J is TRBJ2-3 and V is TRBV5-1, with D perhaps given as TRBD1 or TRBD2 (5 bases each). CDR3 sequence reads: CASSLRGSSTDTQYF. Written as DNA, the CDR3 is TGCGCCAGCAGCTTGCGGGGCAGCTCCACAGATACGCAGTATTTT.